The next 27 T cell receptor beta chains were all read from a single sample in a study of spatial heterogeneity in lung cancer. TCRdb reanalysed the 5' RACE reads using MiXCR and keeps one entry per CDR3 protein. The sample holds roughly 39,000 distinct CDR3 sequences; roughly 5.2% are singletons and the top ten take around 10%. Time point in this sample: sample taken at primary tumor resection. Without sorting, whole RNA was sequenced from tumor, nontumor lung or frozen PBMC. The sequencing used PBMCs, collected at surgery. These TCRs come from a male donor with early-stage non-small cell lung cancer.

This clonotype was found many times. The chain uses TRBV4-1 and TRBJ1-5; weak D call: TRBD1 (5 bases). The CDR3 loop spans 17 amino acids. Germline CDR1 reads MGHRA; CDR2 reads YSYEKL. Deletions cut 2 bases from V and 0 bases from J, with 14 bases between. The CDR3 loop reads CASSQRAGLPSNQPQHF. The CDR3 coding sequence is TGCGCCAGCAGCCAAAGGGCGGGGCTTCCTAGCAATCAGCCCCAGCATTTT.

The table lists this clonotype with many counts. This chain's CDR3 is CASTPDRITDTQYF. The CDR3 DNA sequence: TGTGCCAGCACCCCCGACAGGATCACAGATACGCAGTATTTT. The chain couples TRBV7-2 to TRBJ2-3, with a tentative D call TRBD1 (6 bases). The germline V gene has CDR1 SGHTA and CDR2 FQGNSA. The V end lost 7 bases, the J end lost 2 bases, and 13 bases lay between the germline ends. CDR3 size: 14 residues.

This clonotype was seen many times. The CDR3 sequence: CSVFPRGRGRGETQYF. The CDR3 coding sequence is TGCAGCGTTTTTCCCCGAGGCAGGGGGCGAGGAGAGACCCAGTACTTC. The V gene is TRBV29-1, the J gene TRBJ2-5, with 8 nucleotides matching TRBD1. Looked up from germline, CDR1 is SQVTM and CDR2 is ANQGSEA. The CDR3 sequence is 16 residues long. The V and J ends lost 5 bases and 4 bases, in that order; junction bases with no gene match: 15. Using reference TRBV29-1 and TRBJ2-5 for the parts outside the CDR3, the full variable domain is SAVISQKPSRDICQRGTSLTIQCQVDSQVTMMFWYRQQPGQSLTLIATANQGSEATYESGFVIDKFPISRPNLTFSTLTVSNMSPEDSSIYLCSVFPRGRGRGETQYFGPGTRLLVL.

At least ten counts were recorded for this clonotype. This chain links TRBV7-9 with TRBJ1-2; D unclear. Trimming took 10 bases from V and 4 from J, leaving 13 bases between them. CDR3 length equals 12 residues. In germline, CDR1 is SEHNR, CDR2 FQNEAQ (reference sequence). The CDR3 bases are TGTGCCACCACACCCTTCTTCTATGGCTACACCTTC. As protein: CATTPFFYGYTF. The whole variable domain, filled in from reference TRBV7-9 and TRBJ1-2, reads DTGVSQNPRHKITKRGQNVTFRCDPISEHNRLYWYRQTLGQGPEFLTYFQNEAQLEKSRLLSDRFSAERPKGSFSTLEIQRTEQGDSAMYLCATTPFFYGYTFGSGTRLTVV.

This clonotype was seen at least ten times. CDR3 amino acids: CASSFSWLGGNEQFF. In DNA form, the CDR3 reads TGTGCCAGCAGTTTTTCGTGGTTGGGGGGCAATGAGCAGTTCTTC. The gene calls are TRBV27 and TRBJ2-1, with D possibly being TRBD2 (6 bases). This CDR3 has 15 amino acids. Trimming pared 3 bases from V and 6 bases from J, leaving 15 bases between. CDR1 is MNHEY, CDR2 SMNVEV, per germline (reference sequence).

The sample holds many counts of this clonotype. This chain joins TRBV7-2 and TRBJ2-1; no reliable D call. V lost 1 base and J lost 5, with 9 bases in between. The CDR3 contains 14 residues. Germline-derived CDR1 and CDR2 are SGHTA and FQGNSA. In nucleotides, the CDR3 is TGTGCCAGCAGCTTAGTCGCCAGTAACAATGAGCAGTTCTTC. Translated: CASSLVASNNEQFF.

This clonotype was counted between two and nine times. The V gene is TRBV10-3, the J gene TRBJ1-1, with unresolved D. Looked up from germline, CDR1 is ENHRY and CDR2 is SYGVKD. V lost 4 bases to trimming and J lost 5 bases, with 11 bases between them. This CDR3 spans 13 amino acids. CDR3 bases: TGTGCCATCAGTGGTGGGGAGTGGACTGAAGCTTTCTTT. Residues: CAISGGEWTEAFF.

This clonotype has a count of ten or more. The chain joins TRBV3-1 to TRBJ2-1; D not resolved. This CDR3 comprises 14 residues. The germline V gene has CDR1 LGHDT and CDR2 YNNKEL (reference sequence). The V gene lost 0 bases and the J gene lost 7 bases, with 10 bases spanning the gap. In DNA form, the CDR3 reads TGTGCCAGCAGCCAAGAAACTCGGATTAATGAGCAGTTCTTC. Translating gives CASSQETRINEQFF.

The sample holds many counts of this clonotype. This chain joins TRBV10-3 and TRBJ2-5, with a tentative D call TRBD1 (6 bases). Germline CDR1 reads ENHRY; CDR2 reads SYGVKD. V shed 2 bases and J shed 6 bases, with 10 bases lying between them. The CDR3 totals 13 residues. As DNA, the CDR3 is TGTGCCATCAGTGAGGTTCAGGGGAAGACCCAGTACTTC. This sequence encodes CAISEVQGKTQYF.

A few counts support this clonotype. J is TRBJ2-5 and V is TRBV2, with D unresolved. The CDR3 totals 11 residues. Germline CDR1 SNHLY, CDR2 FYNNEI. Trimming removed 7 bases at V and 4 bases at J, with 7 bases between. CDR3 nucleotide sequence: TGTGCCAGCACCTTCGTAGAGACCCAGTACTTC. This encodes CASTFVETQYF. The whole variable domain, filled in from reference TRBV2 and TRBJ2-5, reads EPEVTQTPSHQVTQMGQEVILRCVPISNHLYFYWYRQILGQKVEFLVSFYNNEISEKSEIFDDQFSVERPDGSNFTLKIRSTKLEDSAMYFCASTFVETQYFGPGTRLLVL.

The sample holds a few counts of this clonotype. The chain carries TRBV5-1 and TRBJ2-5; tentatively, D is TRBD1 (5 bases). The germline V gene has CDR1 SGHRS and CDR2 YFSETQ. The ends were cut back, 4 bases at V and 0 bases at J, with 16 bases in the middle. This CDR3 has 16 residues. The CDR3 nucleotides read TGCGCCAGCAGCGCCCGAGGCGCAGGGTACCAAGAGACCCAGTACTTC. It is translated as CASSARGAGYQETQYF.

This clonotype has a count of ten or more. V and J are TRBV9 and TRBJ1-3; no clear D. The CDR3 is 14 amino acids. V shed 1 base and J shed 0 bases, with 5 bases lying between them. The germline gives CDR1 SGDLS, CDR2 YYNGEE. This CDR3 reads CASSVQDSGNTIYF. In nucleotides, the CDR3 is TGTGCCAGCAGCGTACAGGACTCTGGAAACACCATATATTTT.

This clonotype was picked up a small number of times. A much bigger clone sits one base away, suggesting this may be a read error. The V gene is TRBV7-9, the J gene TRBJ1-4; maybe TRBD1 (6 bases). The CDR3 has 16 amino acids. Per the germline V gene, CDR1 is SEHNR and CDR2 is FQNEAQ (reference sequence). V was cut by 1 base and J by 5 bases, with 14 bases left in between. The CDR3 is CASSLGTVQSNEKLFF. The CDR3 DNA reads TGTGCCAGCAGCTTAGGGACAGTCCAAAGCAATGAAAAACTGTTTTTT.

This clonotype was seen more than once but under ten times. The chain is built from TRBV5-4 and TRBJ2-7, with D perhaps TRBD1 (7 bases). The CDR3 loop spans 16 amino acids. Germline-derived CDR1 and CDR2 are SGHNT and YYREEE (reference sequence). Trimming removed 4 bases from V and 2 bases from J, with 19 bases in between. The CDR3: CASSNAGGGSPYEQYF. The CDR3 nucleotides are TGTGCCAGCAGCAACGCAGGAGGGGGCAGCCCCTACGAGCAGTACTTC.

In this sample, this clonotype turned up many times. The V gene is TRBV10-1, the J gene TRBJ1-1; D remains ambiguous. Germline V gene lookup returns CDR1 WNHNN and CDR2 SYGVQD (reference sequence). The V gene lost 4 bases and the J gene lost 2 bases, with 8 bases spanning the gap. The length of the CDR3 is 13 residues. As DNA, the CDR3 is TGCGCCAGCAGTGGGACGGCTAACACTGAAGCTTTCTTT. This encodes CASSGTANTEAFF.

There are a few counts of this clonotype. The chain recombines TRBV7-9 with TRBJ2-4; D call uncertain. Trimming stripped 3 bases from V and 0 bases from J, with 12 bases between. Germline loops: CDR1 SEHNR, CDR2 FQNEAQ (reference sequence). The CDR3 consists of 16 residues. CDR3 protein: CASSLGPHLAKNIQYF. The DNA of the CDR3 is TGTGCCAGCAGCTTGGGTCCTCACCTAGCCAAAAACATTCAGTACTTC.

This clonotype was recorded at least ten times. The chain links TRBV7-8 to TRBJ2-1; perhaps D is TRBD1 or TRBD2 (5 bases each). Trimming left V 4 bases short and J 10 bases short, with 14 bases between. This CDR3 has 13 amino acids. CDR1 SGHVS and CDR2 FQNEAQ come from the germline V gene. CDR3 sequence (DNA): TGTGCCAGCAGCTCGGGACCCGCAGGGGAGCAGTTCTTC. It is translated as CASSSGPAGEQFF.

This clonotype was recorded at least ten times. V is TRBV27 and J is TRBJ2-6; D possibly corresponds to TRBD1 (5 bases). V lost 4 bases to trimming and J lost 1 base, with 11 bases between them. Germline V gene lookup returns CDR1 MNHEY and CDR2 SMNVEV (reference sequence). The CDR3 extends over 16 amino acids. The CDR3 is CASSWGRLSGANVLTF. The CDR3 nucleotides are TGTGCCAGCAGTTGGGGCAGATTATCTGGGGCCAACGTCCTGACTTTC.

This clonotype occurred a few times. This chain uses TRBV5-5 with TRBJ2-6; 11 nucleotides match TRBD2. The germline gives CDR1 SGHKS, CDR2 YYEKEE (reference sequence). The V and J ends lost 2 bases and 2 bases, in that order; junction bases with no gene match: 3. The CDR3 consists of 17 residues. DNA of the CDR3: TGTGCCAGCAGCTTCACGACTAGCGGGGCTGGGGCCAACGTCCTGACTTTC. Translating gives CASSFTTSGAGANVLTF.

This clonotype has a count of ten or more. The chain carries TRBV12-3 or TRBV12-4 and TRBJ1-1; D might be TRBD1 (6 bases). V dropped 6 bases and J dropped 5 bases, with 13 bases sitting between them. The CDR3 runs to 13 residues. In DNA form, the CDR3 reads TGTGCCAGCAGAAGACAGGTTCTGACTGAAGCTTTCTTT. Residues: CASRRQVLTEAFF.

This clonotype came up once. This chain joins TRBV7-3 and TRBJ1-5, with D possibly being TRBD1 (6 bases). There are 17 residues in the CDR3. Trimming removed 1 base from V and 1 base from J, with 14 bases in between. CDR1 and CDR2 (germline): SGHTA, FQGTGA. Here the CDR3 DNA reads TGTGCCAGCAGCTTAAATGGGGGACACTGGAGCAATCAGCCCCAGCATTTT. Amino acids: CASSLNGGHWSNQPQHF.

This clonotype was seen a handful of times. The rearrangement links TRBV18 to TRBJ1-5; the match to TRBD1 covers 7 bases. The germline gives CDR1 KGHSH, CDR2 LQKENI. The CDR3 consists of 16 residues. The trim removed 4 bases at V and 0 bases at J, leaving 6 bases unmatched. CDR3 sequence (DNA): TGTGCCAGCTCACTAGGGACAGTTCATAGCAATCAGCCCCAGCATTTT. This gives the protein CASSLGTVHSNQPQHF.

This clonotype was recorded many times. The chain carries TRBV5-1 and TRBJ2-7; the D is unclear. Germline CDR1 and CDR2: SGHRS and YFSETQ. The CDR3 sequence is 11 residues long. Trimming removed 4 bases at V and 3 bases at J, with 5 bases between. Written as DNA, the CDR3 is TGCGCCAGCAGCCGGAACTACGAGCAGTACTTC. Translating gives CASSRNYEQYF. The full variable domain, in which reference TRBV5-1 and TRBJ2-7 provide the parts outside the CDR3, is KAGVTQTPRYLIKTRGQQVTLSCSPISGHRSVSWYQQTPGQGLQFLFEYFSETQRNKGNFPGRFSGRQFSNSRSEMNVSTLELGDSALYLCASSRNYEQYFGPGTRLTVT.

This clonotype turned up a few times. The V call is TRBV6-2 or TRBV6-3, the J call TRBJ1-1; a weak D match, TRBD1 (5 bases). This CDR3 has 13 residues. V lost 7 bases and J lost 1, with 10 bases in between. Germline-derived CDR1 and CDR2 are MNHEY and SVGEGT. The CDR3 DNA reads TGTGCCAGCATCTTGGGGCGGAACACTGAAGCTTTCTTT. This encodes CASILGRNTEAFF.

Many counts were recorded for this clonotype. The J gene is TRBJ1-2, the V gene TRBV7-9, with D possibly TRBD1 on 5 matching bases. This CDR3 is built from 14 residues. In germline, CDR1 is SEHNR, CDR2 FQNEAQ (reference sequence). V was pared by 9 bases and J by 5 bases, with 19 bases between. This chain's CDR3 is CASDPPREPYGYTF. CDR3 nucleotides: TGTGCCAGTGACCCCCCCAGGGAGCCTTATGGCTACACCTTC.

In this sample, this clonotype turned up many times. This chain joins TRBV15 and TRBJ1-5, with D unresolved. V was trimmed by 3 bases and J by 5 bases, leaving 11 bases between them. The CDR3 length is 14 residues. Germline CDR1 reads LNHNV; CDR2 reads YYDKDF (reference sequence). The CDR3: CATSSPHGDQPQHF. The CDR3 bases are TGTGCCACCAGCAGTCCCCACGGGGATCAGCCCCAGCATTTT. Filled out from reference TRBV15 and TRBJ1-5, the complete variable domain reads DAMVIQNPRYQVTQFGKPVTLSCSQTLNHNVMYWYQQKSSQAPKLLFHYYDKDFNNEADTPDNFQSRRPNTSFCFLDIRSPGLGDTAMYLCATSSPHGDQPQHFGDGTRLSIL.

This clonotype was observed at least ten times. The CDR3 reads CSARGGGETQYF. CDR3 DNA sequence: TGCAGTGCTAGGGGCGGAGGGGAGACCCAGTACTTC. The genes are TRBV20-1 and TRBJ2-5; D might be TRBD2 (6 bases). CDR1 DFQATT and CDR2 SNEGSKA come from the germline V gene (reference sequence). The CDR3 runs 12 residues. The V end was cut by 3 bases, the J end by 5 bases, with 10 bases between.